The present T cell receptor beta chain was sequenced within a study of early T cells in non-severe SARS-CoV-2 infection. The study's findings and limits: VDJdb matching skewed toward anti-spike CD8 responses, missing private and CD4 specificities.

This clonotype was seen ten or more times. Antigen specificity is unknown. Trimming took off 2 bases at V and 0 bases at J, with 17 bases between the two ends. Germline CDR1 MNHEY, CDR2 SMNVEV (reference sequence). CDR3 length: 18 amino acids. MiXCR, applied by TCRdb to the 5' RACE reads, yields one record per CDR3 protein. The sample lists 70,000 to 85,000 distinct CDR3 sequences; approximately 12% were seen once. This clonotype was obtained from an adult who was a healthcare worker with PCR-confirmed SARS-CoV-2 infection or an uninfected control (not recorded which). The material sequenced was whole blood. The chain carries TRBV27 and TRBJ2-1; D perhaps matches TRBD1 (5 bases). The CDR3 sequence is CASSLGRGHLRSYNEQFF. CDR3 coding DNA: TGTGCCAGCAGTTTAGGCCGCGGACACCTACGCTCCTACAATGAGCAGTTCTTC.